The 27 T cell receptor beta chains reported below all come from one sample, sequenced in a study of shared clonotypes between healthy human individuals. Profiling relied on immunoSEQ multiplex PCR, and the TCRdb table lists in-frame clones only, not all of them. The table includes about a million clones, approximately 75% detected once. Sequenced material: memory CD4+ T cells from PBMCs. Subset described: CD45RA-negative fraction. Receptor source: a man in his late teens or twenties in good health. Some clones in this sample may be carry-over from other donors' samples.

This chain uses TRBV5-1 with TRBJ2-7, with D tentatively TRBD1 (6 bases). The V gene's germline CDR1 is SGHRS and CDR2 YFSETQ. This CDR3 is 16 amino acids long. V was pared by 0 bases and J by 1 base, with 14 bases between. In DNA, the CDR3 is TGCGCCAGCAGCTTGGGGTCCTGGGGGCCTTCCTACGAGCAGTACTTC. Translating gives CASSLGSWGPSYEQYF.

Points on this clone: Distinct nucleotide sequences in the sample also encode this CDR3. The chain has TRBV30 and TRBJ2-2, with a possible D match to TRBD1 (5 bases). V lost 0 bases and J lost 6, with 5 bases in between. Germline V gives CDR1 GTSNPN, CDR2 SVGIG (reference sequence). The CDR3 extends over 12 amino acids. The CDR3 protein is CAWSVGAGELFF. CDR3 in DNA: TGTGCCTGGAGTGTAGGGGCCGGGGAGCTGTTTTTT.

This chain connects TRBV27 to TRBJ2-7; 14 nucleotides align to TRBD2. There are 17 residues in the CDR3. V gave up 5 bases and J gave up 2 bases; unmatched junction bases: 8. Germline V gives CDR1 MNHEY, CDR2 SMNVEV (reference sequence). The CDR3 DNA reads as TGTGCCAGCAGTACCGGGACTAGCGGGAGTTTAGCCTACGAGCAGTACTTC. Encoded protein: CASSTGTSGSLAYEQYF.

V gene TRBV20-1 combines with J gene TRBJ2-3; D might be TRBD2 (5 bases). The V end was cut by 6 bases, the J end by 5 bases, with 9 bases between. This CDR3 comprises 11 residues. Per the germline V gene, CDR1 is DFQATT and CDR2 is SNEGSKA (reference sequence). The CDR3 nucleotides are TGCAGTGCGGGAGAAGAAGATACGCAGTATTTT. Translating it yields CSAGEEDTQYF.

J is TRBJ2-1 and V is TRBV5-6, with 8 bases matching TRBD1. The germline V gene encodes CDR1 SGHDT and CDR2 YYEEEE. The CDR3 loop spans 15 amino acids. The junction had 7 bases not matched to a gene; V was cut back by 4 bases and J by 4 bases. The chain's CDR3 is CASSPDRVPYNEQFF. CDR3 DNA: TGTGCCAGCAGCCCGGACAGGGTCCCTTACAATGAGCAGTTCTTC. The full variable domain, with the rest looked up from reference TRBV5-6 and TRBJ2-1, is DAGVTQSPTHLIKTRGQQVTLRCSPKSGHDTVSWYQQALGQGPQFIFQYYEEEERQRGNFPDRFSGHQFPNYSSELNVNALLLGDSALYLCASSPDRVPYNEQFFGPGTRLTVL.

The J gene is TRBJ2-2, the V gene TRBV27; D gene unclear. CDR1 and CDR2 from the germline V gene are MNHEY and SMNVEV (reference sequence). The CDR3 totals 14 residues. Trimming took off 6 bases at V and 3 bases at J, with 11 bases between the two ends. In DNA, the CDR3 is TGTGCCAGCAGACCCACCTCTCACACCGGGGAGCTGTTTTTT. This codes for CASRPTSHTGELFF.

The chain joins TRBV2 to TRBJ2-3; tentatively, D is TRBD1 (5 bases). V lost 6 bases, J lost 2 bases, and 12 bases lay in between. Germline V gene data show CDR1 as SNHLY and CDR2 as FYNNEI. The CDR3 consists of 14 residues. Written as DNA, the CDR3 is TGTGCCAGCAGCTACAGGACGGACACAGATACGCAGTATTTT. It yields the protein CASSYRTDTDTQYF.

This clone was counted only a few times. The chain is built from TRBV6-1 and TRBJ1-2; 11 positions match TRBD1. J gave up 3 bases and V 2 bases, and 5 bases lay outside the gene matches. The CDR3 consists of 16 residues. Germline assignment: CDR1 MNHNS and CDR2 SASEGT. The CDR3 reads CASSERWTGGDYGYTF. CDR3 coding DNA: TGTGCCAGCAGTGAAAGGTGGACAGGGGGCGACTATGGCTACACCTTC.

As regards this clone: One end of the junction does not line up with germline, which may come from a read error. Different DNA sequences within this sample yield the same CDR3. The chain uses TRBV18 and TRBJ2-7; 12 bases agree with TRBD1. CDR3 length equals 14 residues. Germline CDR1 is KGHSH and CDR2 is LQKENI. CDR3 nucleotides: TGTGCCAGCTCACCAGGGACAGGGGGCGACGAGCAGTACTTT. The encoded protein is CASSPGTGGDEQYF.

V gene TRBV15 combines with J gene TRBJ1-3; unclear D gene. V gave up 5 bases and J gave up 3 bases, with 11 bases separating them. Germline loops: CDR1 LNHNV, CDR2 YYDKDF (reference sequence). There are 14 residues in the CDR3. In DNA, the CDR3 is TGTGCCACCAGCCTTAATCGGGGTGGAAACACCATATATTTT. It yields the protein CATSLNRGGNTIYF. The variable domain in full, completed from reference TRBV15 and TRBJ1-3, reads DAMVIQNPRYQVTQFGKPVTLSCSQTLNHNVMYWYQQKSSQAPKLLFHYYDKDFNNEADTPDNFQSRRPNTSFCFLDIRSPGLGDTAMYLCATSLNRGGNTIYFGEGSWLTVV.

The gene calls are TRBV11-1 and TRBJ1-1; D is uncertain. Deletions cut 5 bases from V and 1 base from J, with 20 bases between. This CDR3 is 17 amino acids long. The germline V gene has CDR1 SGHAT and CDR2 FQDESV (reference sequence). In nucleotides, the CDR3 is TGTGCCAGCAGCACCCAAACCCTCGGAGCGCCGAACACTGAAGCTTTCTTT. Encoded protein: CASSTQTLGAPNTEAFF.

The V gene is TRBV30, the J gene TRBJ2-2; TRBD1 matches 9 bases. After removal of 3 bases from V and 4 bases from J, the junction contained 3 bases not matched to a gene. From germline, CDR1 is GTSNPN and CDR2 SVGIG (reference sequence). The CDR3 is 14 amino acids. The CDR3 sequence is CAWSRQGGTGELFF. CDR3 sequence (DNA): TGTGCCTGGAGCCGACAGGGGGGCACCGGGGAGCTGTTTTTT.

The chain links TRBV6-5 to TRBJ1-3; D not certain. The CDR3 consists of 11 residues. Germline lookup yields CDR1 MNHEY and CDR2 SVGAGI. V was cut by 7 bases and J by 9 bases, with 10 bases left in between. The CDR3 is CASNGFGTIYF. The CDR3 region has the DNA TGTGCCAGCAACGGGTTTGGCACCATATATTTT.

A note on this clone: A far larger clone is off by one base, so a read error is likely. V and J are TRBV4-2 and TRBJ2-5; TRBD1 agrees at 7 bases. Per the germline V gene, CDR1 is LGHNA and CDR2 is YNFKEQ. This CDR3 has 13 residues. V dropped 3 bases and J dropped 2; count of bases not matched to a gene: 0. The CDR3 DNA sequence: TGTGCCAGCAGCCAGGGACAGCAAGAGACCCAGTACTTC. Translation: CASSQGQQETQYF.

This clone was seen repeatedly, ten times or more. The chain uses TRBV29-1 and TRBJ2-5, with D possibly being TRBD2 (6 bases). Trimming stripped 7 bases from V and 5 bases from J, with 11 bases between. Germline-derived CDR1 and CDR2 are SQVTM and ANQGSEA. The CDR3 loop spans 11 amino acids. The CDR3 reads CSASRGETQYF. CDR3 nucleotides: TGCAGCGCCTCCCGGGGGGAGACCCAGTACTTC.

V is TRBV2 and J is TRBJ2-5, with D hard to call. This CDR3 spans 8 amino acids. CDR1 and CDR2 (germline): SNHLY, FYNNEI. The V end lost 6 bases, the J end lost 11 bases, and 4 bases lay between the germline ends. CDR3 bases: TGTGCCAGCAGGGGGCAGTACTTC. Translating gives CASRGQYF.

A word on this clone: This CDR3 is also generated by other DNA sequences in the sample. This chain links TRBV5-1 with TRBJ1-1; no clear D. This CDR3 contains 14 residues. V lost 4 bases and J 0 bases, leaving 10 bases between the germline ends. From germline, CDR1 is SGHRS and CDR2 YFSETQ. The CDR3 sequence is CASSLDRLNTEAFF. CDR3 DNA sequence: TGCGCCAGCAGCCTGGACCGTCTGAACACTGAAGCTTTCTTT.

This clone was counted only a few times. The CDR3 nucleotides read TGTGCCAGCAGCACGGAGGGAAACACCATATATTTT. This codes for CASSTEGNTIYF. The V and J genes are TRBV11-2 and TRBJ1-3; unclear D gene. Germline values: CDR1 SGHAT, CDR2 FQNNGV. Trimming took off 5 bases at V and 4 bases at J, with 6 bases between the two ends. The CDR3 length is 12 residues.

In the case of this clone: A read error may explain this, as a much larger clone is one base away. The CDR3 region is CASSFGTGDTGELFF. The CDR3 region has the DNA TGTGCCAGCAGCTTCGGGACAGGGGACACCGGGGAGCTGTTTTTT. This chain connects TRBV7-3 to TRBJ2-2; TRBD1 matches 10 bases. Germline V CDR1 and CDR2: SGHTA, FQGTGA. The CDR3 length is 15 residues. The V and J ends lost 3 bases and 3 bases, in that order; junction bases with no gene match: 1.

The V call is TRBV2, the J call TRBJ1-5; D not resolved. There are 13 residues in the CDR3. Germline lookup yields CDR1 SNHLY and CDR2 FYNNEI. Trimming stripped 8 bases from V and 6 bases from J, with 14 bases between. CDR3 residues: CASSLGPSQPQHF. The CDR3 DNA reads TGTGCCAGCTCGCTTGGGCCAAGTCAGCCCCAGCATTTT.

This clone was detected once. The V and J genes are TRBV19 and TRBJ1-2; tentative D call: TRBD1 (5 bases). Deletions cut 6 bases from V and 3 bases from J, with 11 bases between. The germline gives CDR1 LNHDA, CDR2 SQIVND (reference sequence). CDR3 size: 13 residues. CDR3 sequence reads: CASSPGPDYGYTF. Here the CDR3 DNA reads TGTGCCAGTAGCCCGGGACCGGACTATGGCTACACCTTC. The full variable domain, with the rest looked up from reference TRBV19 and TRBJ1-2, is DGGITQSPKYLFRKEGQNVTLSCEQNLNHDAMYWYRQDPGQGLRLIYYSQIVNDFQKGDIAEGYSVSREKKESFPLTVTSAQKNPTAFYLCASSPGPDYGYTFGSGTRLTVV.

This clone occurred a few times. V usage is TRBV30 and J usage is TRBJ1-1, with 7 bases identical to TRBD1. Germline V gene data show CDR1 as GTSNPN and CDR2 as SVGIG (reference sequence). The CDR3 loop spans 14 amino acids. V was clipped by 1 base and J by 2 bases; unmatched bases: 4. The CDR3 loop is CAWSDDRVNTEAFF. In DNA form, the CDR3 reads TGTGCCTGGAGTGATGACAGGGTCAACACTGAAGCTTTCTTT.

The rearrangement links TRBV28 to TRBJ2-7; either TRBD1 or TRBD2 may fit D (6 bases each). The CDR3 runs 15 residues. Trimming took 3 bases from V and 3 from J, leaving 15 bases between them. In germline, CDR1 is MDHEN, CDR2 SYDVKM. The CDR3 DNA sequence: TGTGCCAGCAGTTTCACAGGGTGGGGGGTCTACGAGCAGTACTTC. Translation: CASSFTGWGVYEQYF.

Regarding this clone: The sample carries other DNA sequences with the same CDR3. This chain joins TRBV2 and TRBJ1-4; no clear D. Between the trimmed V and J ends, which lost 6 bases and 7 bases, there was a span of 6 bases. Per the germline V gene, CDR1 is SNHLY and CDR2 is FYNNEI. This CDR3 contains 11 residues. Here the CDR3 reads CASRRGEKLFF. The CDR3 DNA follows: TGTGCCAGCAGGCGGGGTGAAAAACTGTTTTTT.

CDR3 bases: TGCGCCAGCAGCCAAGATCTCGCGGGAGTAAATGAGCAGTTCTTC. It encodes CASSQDLAGVNEQFF. The chain combines TRBV4-3 with TRBJ2-1; 7 bases fit TRBD2. Germline V gives CDR1 LGHNA, CDR2 YSLEER. V gave up 0 bases and J gave up 7 bases; unmatched junction bases: 6. This CDR3 region has 15 residues.

The chain combines TRBV7-2 with TRBJ2-7; D might be TRBD1 or TRBD2, each matching 5 bases. Germline V gene data show CDR1 as SGHTA and CDR2 as FQGNSA. CDR3 length: 12 residues. The V end lost 4 bases, the J end lost 11 bases, and 15 bases lay between the germline ends. As DNA, the CDR3 is TGTGCCAGCAGCTCAGGGTATCCCGGGGAGTACTTC. This codes for CASSSGYPGEYF.

The rearrangement uses TRBV2 and TRBJ2-1, with D hard to call. The CDR3 sequence is 15 residues long. The V gene's germline CDR1 is SNHLY and CDR2 FYNNEI. Trimming pared 0 bases from V and 9 bases from J, leaving 15 bases between. DNA of the CDR3: TGTGCCAGCAGTGAAGCTGGCAGGATAGGAAGTGAGCAGTTCTTC. This codes for CASSEAGRIGSEQFF. Together with reference TRBV2 and TRBJ2-1, the CDR3 gives the full variable domain: EPEVTQTPSHQVTQMGQEVILRCVPISNHLYFYWYRQILGQKVEFLVSFYNNEISEKSEIFDDQFSVERPDGSNFTLKIRSTKLEDSAMYFCASSEAGRIGSEQFFGPGTRLTVL.